This T cell receptor (beta chain) was obtained from a study of blood T cell repertoires in COVID-19. Study-level background: In each case, the material was cDNA or gDNA derived from T cells, B-cell-depleted T cells, or PBMCs.

The CDR3 is 16 residues long. Germline V gene lookup returns CDR1 SGHDT and CDR2 YYEEEE. V was clipped by 4 bases and J by 2 bases, with 15 bases between them. In the authors' workflow: Counts of nucleated cells, estimated from reference gene primer amplification, were obtained. Some clones are missing from TCRdb's copy, which holds only in-frame ones; the method was immunoSEQ multiplex PCR. For V, J and clone size, that table is used; D and trimming come from the DNA. Among about 230,000 clones listed, roughly 90% were seen once. Participant ages covered roughly 18 to 90 years across about 25 US areas. Participants had their cohort set by participant-reported clinical history.

Sequenced input: PBMCs or T cells enriched from blood (not recorded which). This chain connects TRBV5-6 to TRBJ2-2; possibly TRBD2 for D (7 bases). The sequence was collected from a woman aged 25 to 45 with acute COVID-19. CDR3 sequence reads: CASSPGERGNTGELFF. The CDR3 coding sequence is TGTGCCAGCAGCCCAGGGGAGCGGGGTAACACCGGGGAGCTGTTTTTT.